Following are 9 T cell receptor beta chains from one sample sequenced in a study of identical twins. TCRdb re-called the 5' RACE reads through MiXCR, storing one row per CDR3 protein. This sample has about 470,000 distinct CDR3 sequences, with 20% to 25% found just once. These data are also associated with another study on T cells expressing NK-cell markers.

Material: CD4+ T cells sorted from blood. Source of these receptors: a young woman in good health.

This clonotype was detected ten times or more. CDR3 nucleotides: TGTGCCATCAGGGCCGACAGGGAAAACTACGAGCAGTACTTC. As protein: CAIRADRENYEQYF. The chain has TRBV10-3 and TRBJ2-7; TRBD1 matches at 7 bases. Germline assignment: CDR1 ENHRY and CDR2 SYGVKD. The CDR3 has 14 residues. V was clipped by 6 bases and J by 3 bases; unmatched bases: 8.

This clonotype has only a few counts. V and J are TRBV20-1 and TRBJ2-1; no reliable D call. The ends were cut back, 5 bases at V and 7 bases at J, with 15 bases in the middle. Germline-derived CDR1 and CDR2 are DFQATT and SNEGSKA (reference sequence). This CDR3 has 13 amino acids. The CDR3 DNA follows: TGCAGTGCTCCCTTCAAGGCCGGGAATGAGCAGTTCTTC. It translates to CSAPFKAGNEQFF.

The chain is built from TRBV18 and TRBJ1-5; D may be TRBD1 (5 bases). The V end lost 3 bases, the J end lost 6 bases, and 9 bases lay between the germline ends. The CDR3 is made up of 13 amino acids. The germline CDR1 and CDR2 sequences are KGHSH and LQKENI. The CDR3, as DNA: TGTGCCAGCTCACCCCAGGGCTCTCAGCCCCAGCATTTT. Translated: CASSPQGSQPQHF.

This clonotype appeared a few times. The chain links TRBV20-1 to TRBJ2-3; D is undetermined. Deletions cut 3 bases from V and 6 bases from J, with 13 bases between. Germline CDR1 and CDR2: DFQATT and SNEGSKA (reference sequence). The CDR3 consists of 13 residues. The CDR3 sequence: CSASVRLVDTQYF. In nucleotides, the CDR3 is TGCAGTGCTAGCGTGCGGCTAGTGGATACGCAGTATTTT.

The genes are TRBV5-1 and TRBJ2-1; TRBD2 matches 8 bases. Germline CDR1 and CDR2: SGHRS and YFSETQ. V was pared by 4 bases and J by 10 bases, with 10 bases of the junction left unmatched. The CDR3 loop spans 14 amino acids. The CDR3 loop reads CASSRGGPEGEQFF. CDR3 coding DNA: TGCGCCAGCAGCCGGGGGGGCCCGGAGGGAGAGCAGTTCTTC.

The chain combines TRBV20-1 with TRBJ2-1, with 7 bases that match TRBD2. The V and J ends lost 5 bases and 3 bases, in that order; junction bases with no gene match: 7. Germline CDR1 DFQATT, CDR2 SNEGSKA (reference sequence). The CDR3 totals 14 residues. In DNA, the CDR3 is TGCAGTGCTCCGCCTGGGGGGGGCTACAATGAGCAGTTCTTC. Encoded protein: CSAPPGGGYNEQFF.

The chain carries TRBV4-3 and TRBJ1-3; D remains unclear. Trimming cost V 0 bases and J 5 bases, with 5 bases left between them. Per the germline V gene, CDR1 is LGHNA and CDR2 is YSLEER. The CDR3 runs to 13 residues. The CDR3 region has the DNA TGCGCCAGCAGCCAAGAACTAAGAAACACCATATATTTT. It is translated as CASSQELRNTIYF.

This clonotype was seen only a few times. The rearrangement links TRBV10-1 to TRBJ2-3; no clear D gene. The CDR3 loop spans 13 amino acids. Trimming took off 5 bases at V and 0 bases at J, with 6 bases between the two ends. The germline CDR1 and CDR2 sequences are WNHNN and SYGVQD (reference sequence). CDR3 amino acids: CASSLKSTDTQYF. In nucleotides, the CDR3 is TGCGCCAGCAGTCTAAAGAGCACAGATACGCAGTATTTT.

CDR3 region: CSAGPNNEQFF. For the CDR3, the DNA is TGCAGTGCTGGTCCAAACAATGAGCAGTTCTTC. The chain carries TRBV20-1 and TRBJ2-1; D uncertain. Trimming took 5 bases from V and 5 from J, leaving 7 bases between them. CDR1 and CDR2 (germline): DFQATT, SNEGSKA (reference sequence). The CDR3 covers 11 residues.